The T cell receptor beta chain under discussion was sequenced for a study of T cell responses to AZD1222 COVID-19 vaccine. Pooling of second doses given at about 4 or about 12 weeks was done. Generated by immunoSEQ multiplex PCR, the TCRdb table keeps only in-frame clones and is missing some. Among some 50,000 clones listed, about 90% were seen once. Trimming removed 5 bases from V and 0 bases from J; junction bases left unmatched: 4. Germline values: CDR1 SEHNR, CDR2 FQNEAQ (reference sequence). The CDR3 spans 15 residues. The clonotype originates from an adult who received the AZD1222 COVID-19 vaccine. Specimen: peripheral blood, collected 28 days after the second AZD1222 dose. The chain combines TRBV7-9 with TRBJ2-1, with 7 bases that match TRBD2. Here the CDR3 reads CASSPGLGSYNEQFF. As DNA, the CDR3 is TGTGCCAGCAGCCCAGGACTAGGCTCCTACAATGAGCAGTTCTTC.